Each of the 28 T cell receptor beta chains below was sequenced from the same sample in a study of blood T cell repertoires in COVID-19. The table came from immunoSEQ multiplex PCR; TCRdb's copy has only in-frame clones and leaves some out. The data contain 200,000 to 300,000 clones, approximately 83% of them singletons. Sequenced sample: PBMCs or T cells enriched from blood (not recorded which). Receptors were obtained from a woman aged 40 to 50 with acute COVID-19.

V gene TRBV11-3 combines with J gene TRBJ1-1; 9 positions agree with TRBD1. There are 14 residues in the CDR3. The V and J ends lost 5 bases and 2 bases, in that order; junction bases with no gene match: 3. Germline CDR1 SGHNT, CDR2 YENEEA. The CDR3 loop reads CASSQGQGNTEAFF. The CDR3 coding sequence is TGTGCCAGCAGCCAGGGACAGGGTAACACTGAAGCTTTCTTT.

The chain carries TRBV4-2 and TRBJ2-7, with TRBD2 identical over 7 bases. The CDR3 runs 13 residues. Trimming took 3 bases from V and 7 from J; bases not matched to a gene: 6. Germline V gene data show CDR1 as LGHNA and CDR2 as YNFKEQ. The CDR3 loop reads CASSQERDYEQYF. The CDR3 bases are TGTGCCAGCAGCCAGGAGCGGGATTATGAGCAGTACTTC.

This clone has a single count. V and J are TRBV19 and TRBJ1-1; the match to TRBD1 covers 7 bases. The length of the CDR3 is 14 residues. J gave up 3 bases and V 3 bases, and 4 bases lay outside the gene matches. CDR1 and CDR2 (germline): LNHDA, SQIVND (reference sequence). The CDR3 reads CASSMLDRDTEAFF. As DNA, the CDR3 is TGTGCCAGTAGTATGCTTGACAGGGACACTGAAGCTTTCTTT.

CDR3: CASSRAGANYGYTF. The CDR3 DNA sequence: TGTGCCAGCAGTCGGGCGGGAGCTAACTATGGCTACACCTTC. The genes are TRBV7-8 and TRBJ1-2; no clear D. V was trimmed by 6 bases and J by 0 bases, leaving 11 bases between them. The CDR3 totals 14 residues. CDR1 SGHVS and CDR2 FQNEAQ come from the germline V gene.

V gene TRBV7-9 combines with J gene TRBJ1-4; 9 nucleotides align to TRBD1. Germline V gives CDR1 SEHNR, CDR2 FQNEAQ (reference sequence). The length of the CDR3 is 16 residues. Germline trimming cut 3 bases from V and 8 bases from J; bases unmatched to any gene: 10. CDR3 in amino acids: CASSFSPGQGEEKLFF. CDR3 nucleotide sequence: TGTGCCAGCAGCTTCAGTCCGGGACAGGGTGAAGAAAAACTGTTTTTT. Combining the CDR3 with reference TRBV7-9 and TRBJ1-4 gives the whole variable domain DTGVSQNPRHKITKRGQNVTFRCDPISEHNRLYWYRQTLGQGPEFLTYFQNEAQLEKSRLLSDRFSAERPKGSFSTLEIQRTEQGDSAMYLCASSFSPGQGEEKLFFGSGTQLSVL.

J is TRBJ1-5 and V is TRBV2, with D possibly being TRBD1 (5 bases). Germline CDR1 SNHLY, CDR2 FYNNEI. V was cut by 6 bases and J by 6 bases, with 21 bases left in between. The CDR3 length is 16 residues. CDR3 DNA sequence: TGTGCCAGCAGAGGGGAAGGATCGGACGGCATTCAGCCCCAGCATTTT. Amino acid sequence: CASRGEGSDGIQPQHF.

V is TRBV13 and J is TRBJ2-7; maybe TRBD1 (6 bases). CDR1 is PRHDT and CDR2 is FYEKMQ in the germline V gene (reference sequence). There are 15 residues in the CDR3. V lost 5 bases to trimming and J lost 0 bases, with 14 bases between them. The chain's CDR3 is CASSPGNRVSYEQYF. The DNA for the CDR3 is TGTGCCAGCAGCCCAGGAAACAGGGTCTCCTACGAGCAGTACTTC.

V is TRBV11-2 and J is TRBJ2-2; possibly TRBD2 for D (5 bases). CDR1 and CDR2 (germline): SGHAT, FQNNGV. V lost 1 base, J lost 7 bases, and 13 bases lay in between. The CDR3 is 15 residues long. The CDR3 loop reads CASSLVRTPGGELFF. The CDR3 DNA reads TGTGCCAGCAGCTTAGTACGGACTCCGGGCGGGGAGCTGTTTTTT.

The gene calls are TRBV7-9 and TRBJ2-5; D may be TRBD2 (7 bases). V was shortened by 5 bases and J by 5 bases, with 12 bases between the two germline ends. The CDR3 spans 13 residues. Germline V CDR1 and CDR2: SEHNR, FQNEAQ (reference sequence). CDR3 loop: CASSPRGGETQYF. CDR3 DNA sequence: TGTGCCAGCAGCCCGAGGGGGGGGGAGACCCAGTACTTC.

The chain recombines TRBV27 with TRBJ2-1; 12 bases agree with TRBD2. The ends lost 5 bases at V and 7 bases at J; junction bases unmatched: 12. This CDR3 has 17 residues. Germline loops: CDR1 MNHEY, CDR2 SMNVEV (reference sequence). DNA for the CDR3: TGTGCCAGCAGTAACCCTCGGACTAGCGGGAAGTGGAATGAGCAGTTCTTC. This translates into CASSNPRTSGKWNEQFF.

The V call is TRBV2, the J call TRBJ2-3; D is perhaps TRBD2 (5 bases). Trimming took 5 bases from V and 0 from J, leaving 9 bases between them. CDR3 length: 14 amino acids. Germline lookup yields CDR1 SNHLY and CDR2 FYNNEI. In DNA form, the CDR3 reads TGTGCCAGCAGTCGCGGGTTCAGCACAGATACGCAGTATTTT. This translates into CASSRGFSTDTQYF.

The V call is TRBV19, the J call TRBJ2-5, with TRBD2 matching over 11 bases. This CDR3 comprises 15 residues. V lost 5 bases and J lost 5; bases outside the gene matches: 7. From germline, CDR1 is LNHDA and CDR2 SQIVND (reference sequence). Here the CDR3 DNA reads TGTGCCAGTAGTCCTACTAGCGGGAGTAGCGAGACCCAGTACTTC. It codes for CASSPTSGSSETQYF. Drawing the rest from reference TRBV19 and TRBJ2-5, the complete variable domain is DGGITQSPKYLFRKEGQNVTLSCEQNLNHDAMYWYRQDPGQGLRLIYYSQIVNDFQKGDIAEGYSVSREKKESFPLTVTSAQKNPTAFYLCASSPTSGSSETQYFGPGTRLLVL.

The chain employs TRBV5-4 and TRBJ2-1; 11 bases line up with TRBD2. Looked up from germline, CDR1 is SGHNT and CDR2 is YYREEE (reference sequence). The CDR3 length is 15 residues. After removal of 4 bases from V and 5 bases from J, the junction contained 5 bases not matched to a gene. The CDR3 DNA reads TGTGCCAGCAGCCAAGGGACTAGCGGAAACAATGAGCAGTTCTTC. Translated: CASSQGTSGNNEQFF. Full variable domain (remainder filled in from reference TRBV5-4 and TRBJ2-1): ETGVTQSPTHLIKTRGQQVTLRCSSQSGHNTVSWYQQALGQGPQFIFQYYREEENGRGNFPPRFSGLQFPNYSSELNVNALELDDSALYLCASSQGTSGNNEQFFGPGTRLTVL.

The CDR3 DNA reads as TGTGCCAGCAGTTACGAGAGGGCTAGCGGGAGAATAGTAGATACGCAGTATTTT. Residues: CASSYERASGRIVDTQYF. The genes are TRBV6-2 or TRBV6-3 and TRBJ2-3; 10 bases fit TRBD2. V was pared by 2 bases and J by 5 bases, with 13 bases of the junction left unmatched. The length of the CDR3 is 18 residues. Per germline, CDR1 MNHEY and CDR2 SVGEGT.

The chain uses TRBV4-1 and TRBJ1-4; tentative D call: TRBD1 (5 bases). V was clipped by 0 bases and J by 0 bases, with 8 bases between them. Germline V lookup: CDR1 MGHRA, CDR2 YSYEKL. This CDR3 spans 16 amino acids. This CDR3 is CASSQDRTTTNEKLFF. The CDR3, as DNA: TGCGCCAGCAGCCAAGACCGGACAACAACTAATGAAAAACTGTTTTTT.

The chain carries TRBV5-1 and TRBJ1-1; a possible D gene is TRBD1 (6 bases). Per the germline V gene, CDR1 is SGHRS and CDR2 is YFSETQ. The CDR3 loop spans 13 amino acids. The V gene lost 3 bases and the J gene lost 1 base, with 7 bases spanning the gap. The CDR3 DNA reads as TGCGCCAGCAGCTGGGGACAGAACACTGAAGCTTTCTTT. It specifies CASSWGQNTEAFF.

Regarding this clone: Other nucleotide sequences in the sample specify the same CDR3. The V call is TRBV9, the J call TRBJ2-1, with TRBD2 matching over 9 bases. The CDR3 extends over 12 amino acids. Germline V CDR1 and CDR2: SGDLS, YYNGEE. The V and J ends lost 2 bases and 10 bases, in that order; junction bases with no gene match: 1. The CDR3 loop reads CASSVLAGEQFF. The CDR3 DNA reads as TGTGCCAGCAGCGTTCTAGCGGGAGAGCAGTTCTTC. Based on the CDR3 plus reference TRBV9 and TRBJ2-1, the full variable domain is DSGVTQTPKHLITATGQRVTLRCSPRSGDLSVYWYQQSLDQGLQFLIQYYNGEERAKGNILERFSAQQFPDLHSELNLSSLELGDSALYFCASSVLAGEQFFGPGTRLTVL.

The chain combines TRBV9 with TRBJ2-1, with TRBD2 matching 7 bases. Germline V gene data show CDR1 as SGDLS and CDR2 as YYNGEE. V lost 4 bases, J lost 4 bases, and 11 bases stayed unmatched. This CDR3 is 16 amino acids long. The CDR3 DNA sequence: TGTGCCAGCAGCCCTAACATAGCGGGCCTATACAATGAGCAGTTCTTC. This encodes CASSPNIAGLYNEQFF.

This clone was recorded once. The chain joins TRBV13 to TRBJ2-1; D is possibly TRBD2 (6 bases). This CDR3 is built from 18 residues. The V end was cut by 4 bases, the J end by 0 bases, with 19 bases between. Germline CDR1 PRHDT, CDR2 FYEKMQ (reference sequence). Here the CDR3 reads CASSSPGGGGASYNEQFF. DNA of the CDR3: TGTGCCAGCAGCTCCCCCGGGGGAGGAGGGGCCTCCTACAATGAGCAGTTCTTC.

This sequence joins TRBV18 and TRBJ1-4; D is perhaps TRBD1 (6 bases). V dropped 1 base and J dropped 3 bases, with 9 bases sitting between them. Germline V gene sequence: CDR1 KGHSH, CDR2 LQKENI. This CDR3 is built from 15 residues. CDR3 nucleotides: TGTGCCAGCTCACCACAACAGGGACCTAATGAAAAACTGTTTTTT. Amino acid sequence: CASSPQQGPNEKLFF.

The rearrangement joins TRBV25-1 to TRBJ2-7, with a possible D match to TRBD1 (5 bases). The germline gives CDR1 MGHDK, CDR2 SYGVNS. The V gene lost 5 bases and the J gene lost 3 bases, with 11 bases spanning the gap. The CDR3 consists of 13 residues. The CDR3 here is CASSTDIGYEQYF. Written as DNA, the CDR3 is TGTGCCAGCAGTACGGACATCGGCTACGAGCAGTACTTC.

This clone was recorded only once. This chain links TRBV27 with TRBJ1-1; 9 nucleotides align to TRBD1. Germline assignment: CDR1 MNHEY and CDR2 SMNVEV (reference sequence). This CDR3 is built from 14 residues. The V segment lost 2 bases and the J segment 3 bases; nucleotides outside the gene matches: 1. The CDR3 is CASSLTGGYTEAFF. CDR3 DNA: TGTGCCAGCAGTTTAACAGGGGGCTACACTGAAGCTTTCTTT.

This chain connects TRBV11-2 to TRBJ2-3, with TRBD2 matching 10 bases. The V and J ends lost 5 bases and 0 bases, in that order; junction bases with no gene match: 5. The germline V gene has CDR1 SGHAT and CDR2 FQNNGV. The length of the CDR3 is 16 residues. The CDR3 DNA sequence: TGTGCCAGCAGCCCCCTGACTAGCGGGAGCACAGATACGCAGTATTTT. Amino acid sequence: CASSPLTSGSTDTQYF.

The rearrangement links TRBV7-9 to TRBJ1-4; 9 nucleotides align to TRBD1. This CDR3 spans 13 amino acids. Per the germline V gene, CDR1 is SEHNR and CDR2 is FQNEAQ (reference sequence). The V gene end was trimmed by 6 bases and the J gene end by 10 bases; junction bases not matched to a gene: 6. CDR3 amino acids: CASRGQGFGKLFF. The CDR3, as DNA: TGTGCCAGCAGGGGACAGGGTTTTGGAAAACTGTTTTTT.

V usage is TRBV10-3 and J usage is TRBJ2-3, with TRBD1 matching over 11 bases. This CDR3 region has 14 residues. Germline lookup yields CDR1 ENHRY and CDR2 SYGVKD. Trimming removed 6 bases from V and 6 bases from J; junction bases left unmatched: 5. CDR3 amino acids: CAISPGQGADTQYF. In DNA, the CDR3 is TGTGCCATCAGCCCTGGACAGGGGGCGGATACGCAGTATTTT.

This chain connects TRBV6-5 to TRBJ1-1; 9 nucleotides agree with TRBD1. From germline, CDR1 is MNHEY and CDR2 SVGAGI. V gave up 7 bases and J gave up 6 bases; unmatched junction bases: 6. There are 13 residues in the CDR3. CDR3 DNA sequence: TGTGCCAGCACCCGGGACAGGGTGGCTGAAGCTTTCTTT. This gives the protein CASTRDRVAEAFF.

This sequence joins TRBV5-1 and TRBJ2-3, with 9 bases that match TRBD2. V dropped 3 bases and J dropped 1; count of bases not matched to a gene: 0. The germline V gene encodes CDR1 SGHRS and CDR2 YFSETQ. CDR3 length equals 14 residues. The DNA for the CDR3 is TGCGCCAGCAGCTGGACTAGCGGCACAGATACGCAGTATTTT. Its protein is CASSWTSGTDTQYF.

This chain joins TRBV6-5 and TRBJ2-5, with a tentative D call TRBD2 (5 bases). CDR1 is MNHEY and CDR2 is SVGAGI in the germline V gene. The V gene lost 6 bases and the J gene lost 1 base, with 15 bases spanning the gap. This CDR3 is built from 15 residues. The CDR3 protein is CASSTSRGTQETQYF. The CDR3 region has the DNA TGTGCCAGCAGCACCAGCCGGGGAACCCAAGAGACCCAGTACTTC.